One sample yielded the 31 T cell receptor beta chains listed below, sequenced in a study of T cells in Graves' hyperthyroidism and ophthalmopathy. Researchers took RNA transcripts and amplified the TCR beta CDR3 regions from them. RT-PCR in the first round (using the HTBI primer set) targeted the TCR CDR3. TCRdb reanalysed the multiplex PCR reads using MiXCR and keeps one entry per CDR3 protein. The sample records hundreds of thousands of distinct CDR3 sequences, roughly 15% being singletons. The sample was blood. These receptors all stem from a woman aged 40 to 55 with Graves' ophthalmopathy.

This clonotype was seen repeatedly, ten times or more. J is TRBJ2-2 and V is TRBV6-5; D gene ambiguous. The V end lost 10 bases, the J end lost 1 base, and 16 bases lay between the germline ends. Germline V lookup: CDR1 MNHEY, CDR2 SVGAGI. The CDR3 spans 15 residues. The CDR3 nucleotides are TGTGCCACCCTTTTGACTTCCCGGAACACCGGGGAGCTGTTTTTT. This translates into CATLLTSRNTGELFF.

At least ten counts were recorded for this clonotype. The chain links TRBV30 to TRBJ1-2, with TRBD1 matching over 10 bases. The CDR3 is 13 residues long. CDR1 is GTSNPN and CDR2 is SVGIG in the germline V gene (reference sequence). Germline trimming cut 2 bases from V and 6 bases from J; bases unmatched to any gene: 3. CDR3 bases: TGTGCCTGGAGTAGACAGGGGGCGAATGGCTACACCTTC. This sequence encodes CAWSRQGANGYTF.

The sample holds many counts of this clonotype. The chain carries TRBV13 and TRBJ1-3, with D unresolved. Germline V gene lookup returns CDR1 PRHDT and CDR2 FYEKMQ (reference sequence). This CDR3 spans 15 amino acids. V lost 0 bases and J 4 bases, leaving 10 bases between the germline ends. CDR3 sequence reads: CASSLGRAAGNTIYF. The CDR3 DNA reads as TGTGCCAGCAGCTTAGGCCGGGCAGCCGGAAACACCATATATTTT.

This clonotype occurred many times. One end of the junction fails to match germline, which may point to a read error. V gene TRBV2 combines with J gene TRBJ1-3; the D is unclear. CDR1 is SNHLY, CDR2 FYNNEI, per germline. This CDR3 is 14 amino acids long. CDR3 bases: TGTGCCAGCAGGGAAGCGGGATCTGGAAACACCATATATTTT. Translation: CASREAGSGNTIYF. Full variable domain (missing parts from reference TRBV2 and TRBJ1-3): EPEVTQTPSHQVTQMGQEVILRCVPISNHLYFYWYRQILGQKVEFLVSFYNNEISEKSEIFDDQFSVERPDGSNFTLKIRSTKLEDSAMYFCASREAGSGNTIYFGEGSWLTVV.

This clonotype was observed a single time. V gene TRBV28 combines with J gene TRBJ2-7, with D perhaps matching TRBD1 (5 bases). Germline V gene sequence: CDR1 MDHEN, CDR2 SYDVKM. V shed 4 bases and J shed 7 bases, with 8 bases lying between them. This CDR3 is built from 11 residues. Here the CDR3 DNA reads TGTGCCAGCAGTTGGGGCTGGGAGCAGTACTTC. Its translation: CASSWGWEQYF.

This clonotype was observed many times. V usage is TRBV25-1 and J usage is TRBJ2-5; D assignment may be TRBD1 or TRBD2 (5 bases each). Deletions cut 6 bases from V and 4 bases from J, with 12 bases between. The germline CDR1 and CDR2 sequences are MGHDK and SYGVNS. The length of the CDR3 is 13 residues. The CDR3 is CASRSGSGETQYF. Here the CDR3 DNA reads TGTGCCAGCAGATCAGGGAGCGGAGAGACCCAGTACTTC.

Only a few counts were recorded for this clonotype. This chain joins TRBV9 and TRBJ1-5; 10 bases match TRBD1. The J segment lost 0 bases and the V segment lost 2 bases, leaving 2 bases of the junction unmatched. CDR3 length: 16 amino acids. Looked up from germline, CDR1 is SGDLS and CDR2 is YYNGEE. This CDR3 reads CASSVWDRGSNQPQHF. The CDR3 DNA reads TGTGCCAGCAGCGTTTGGGACAGGGGTAGCAATCAGCCCCAGCATTTT. Based on the CDR3 plus reference TRBV9 and TRBJ1-5, the full variable domain is DSGVTQTPKHLITATGQRVTLRCSPRSGDLSVYWYQQSLDQGLQFLIQYYNGEERAKGNILERFSAQQFPDLHSELNLSSLELGDSALYFCASSVWDRGSNQPQHFGDGTRLSIL.

This clonotype has a count of ten or more. V usage is TRBV3-1 and J usage is TRBJ2-7, with D unclear. V lost 0 bases and J lost 3, with 9 bases in between. Germline assignment: CDR1 LGHDT and CDR2 YNNKEL (reference sequence). The CDR3 length is 14 residues. The CDR3 loop is CASSQEERSYEQYF. Written as DNA, the CDR3 is TGTGCCAGCAGCCAAGAAGAGCGCAGCTACGAGCAGTACTTC.

On this clonotype: A much larger clone lies a single base off, so this may be a read error. V usage is TRBV20-1 and J usage is TRBJ1-3; the D gene is possibly TRBD1 (5 bases). The V end lost 4 bases, the J end lost 5 bases, and 15 bases lay between the germline ends. The CDR3 is 14 amino acids. Germline V lookup: CDR1 DFQATT, CDR2 SNEGSKA (reference sequence). CDR3 bases: TGCAGTGCTACCGGGGCACATTCTAGAAACACCATATATTTT. This gives the protein CSATGAHSRNTIYF.

In the case of this clonotype: A clone one base away is much larger, so this may be a read error. The chain recombines TRBV5-1 with TRBJ1-2; TRBD1 might be the D (6 bases). The germline V gene encodes CDR1 SGHRS and CDR2 YFSETQ. The CDR3 covers 13 residues. The CDR3 sequence is CAGSTGQPGGYTF. In nucleotides, the CDR3 is TGCGCCGGCAGCACTGGACAGCCGGGAGGCTACACCTTC. Variable domain in full (rest from reference TRBV5-1 and TRBJ1-2): KAGVTQTPRYLIKTRGQQVTLSCSPISGHRSVSWYQQTPGQGLQFLFEYFSETQRNKGNFPGRFSGRQFSNSRSEMNVSTLELGDSALYLCAGSTGQPGGYTFGSGTRLTVV.

This clonotype was picked up a small number of times. The chain employs TRBV12-3 or TRBV12-4 and TRBJ2-3; D ambiguous. Between the trimmed V and J ends, which lost 0 bases and 4 bases, there was a span of 8 bases. This CDR3 region has 14 residues. For the CDR3, the DNA is TGTGCCAGCAGTTTAGCGGCGGCAGCAGATACGCAGTATTTT. It yields the protein CASSLAAAADTQYF.

V usage is TRBV19 and J usage is TRBJ2-7, with 8 positions matching TRBD1. CDR3 length equals 14 residues. V shed 3 bases and J 3 bases; nucleotides not matched to a gene: 4. In germline, CDR1 is LNHDA, CDR2 SQIVND (reference sequence). DNA for the CDR3: TGTGCCAGTAGTATCAAAGACAGGGGCTACGAGCAGTACTTC. It yields the protein CASSIKDRGYEQYF.

The chain has TRBV20-1 and TRBJ2-5; 10 bases are shared with TRBD2. V was pared by 0 bases and J by 1 base, with 5 bases of the junction left unmatched. The length of the CDR3 is 16 residues. Germline CDR1 is DFQATT and CDR2 is SNEGSKA (reference sequence). The CDR3 reads CSARDPRTSGQETQYF. CDR3 DNA sequence: TGCAGTGCTAGAGATCCGAGGACTAGCGGCCAAGAGACCCAGTACTTC.

The J gene is TRBJ2-7, the V gene TRBV28, with a tentative D call TRBD1 (5 bases). Germline-derived CDR1 and CDR2 are MDHEN and SYDVKM. The CDR3 contains 16 residues. Trimming left V 7 bases short and J 3 bases short, with 22 bases between. CDR3 residues: CASTPRYQGFDYEQYF. The CDR3 DNA sequence: TGTGCCAGCACCCCCAGGTACCAGGGCTTCGACTACGAGCAGTACTTC.

This clonotype occurred many times. The rearrangement uses TRBV11-3 and TRBJ2-7; D is perhaps TRBD2 (5 bases). This CDR3 spans 13 amino acids. Trimming left V 0 bases short and J 9 bases short, with 12 bases between. From germline, CDR1 is SGHNT and CDR2 YENEEA. CDR3 region: CASSLESGPPQYF. The CDR3, as DNA: TGTGCCAGCAGCTTAGAGAGCGGACCGCCGCAGTACTTC.

The V and J genes are TRBV6-2 or TRBV6-3 and TRBJ1-1; D call uncertain. Trimming removed 5 bases from V and 6 bases from J, with 10 bases in between. The germline V gene encodes CDR1 MNHEY and CDR2 SVGEGT. The CDR3 totals 12 residues. The DNA of the CDR3 is TGTGCCAGCAGTATCCCTCCGCCTGAAGCTTTCTTT. This gives the protein CASSIPPPEAFF.

The chain is built from TRBV6-2 or TRBV6-3 and TRBJ1-5; D not resolved. Deletions cut 2 bases from V and 2 bases from J, with 10 bases between. The CDR3 sequence is 15 residues long. Per germline, CDR1 MNHEY and CDR2 SVGEGT. This CDR3 is CASSYADGRNQPQHF. CDR3 DNA sequence: TGTGCCAGCAGTTACGCGGACGGCCGCAATCAGCCCCAGCATTTT.

This clonotype came up many times. This sequence joins TRBV2 and TRBJ1-2; D not certain. The germline V gene encodes CDR1 SNHLY and CDR2 FYNNEI. The length of the CDR3 is 14 residues. Deletions cut 0 bases from V and 8 bases from J, with 13 bases between. The CDR3 protein is CASSEAQEAGGYTF. The CDR3 coding sequence is TGTGCCAGCAGTGAAGCGCAAGAGGCGGGGGGCTACACCTTC.

The chain combines TRBV27 with TRBJ2-7, with 9 bases aligning to TRBD1. The V and J ends lost 4 bases and 6 bases, in that order; junction bases with no gene match: 7. The CDR3 has 14 amino acids. The germline CDR1 and CDR2 sequences are MNHEY and SMNVEV (reference sequence). DNA for the CDR3: TGTGCCAGCAGTTGGGGGACAGGGCCCCTCGAGCAGTACTTC. Translated, it gives CASSWGTGPLEQYF.

The CDR3 reads CASSPSGLVANTGELFF. DNA for the CDR3: TGTGCCAGCAGTCCCAGCGGGCTGGTCGCGAACACCGGGGAGCTGTTTTTT. The V call is TRBV11-2, the J call TRBJ2-2, with D perhaps TRBD2 (6 bases). Germline CDR1 is SGHAT and CDR2 is FQNNGV. This CDR3 spans 17 amino acids. V gave up 6 bases and J gave up 0 bases, with 17 bases separating them. Drawing the rest from reference TRBV11-2 and TRBJ2-2, the complete variable domain is EAGVAQSPRYKIIEKRQSVAFWCNPISGHATLYWYQQILGQGPKLLIQFQNNGVVDDSQLPKDRFSAERLKGVDSTLKIQPAKLEDSAVYLCASSPSGLVANTGELFFGEGSRLTVL.

The rearrangement links TRBV4-1 to TRBJ2-7; 7 bases agree with TRBD2. Germline-derived CDR1 and CDR2 are MGHRA and YSYEKL. The CDR3 is 16 amino acids. V lost 1 base, J lost 0 bases, and 6 bases stayed unmatched. CDR3: CASSQASGLPSYEQYF. The CDR3, as DNA: TGCGCCAGCAGCCAAGCTAGCGGACTCCCCTCCTACGAGCAGTACTTC.

This clonotype was counted only a few times. This chain links TRBV29-1 with TRBJ2-7; 10 bases match TRBD1. Germline V gives CDR1 SQVTM, CDR2 ANQGSEA. The CDR3 contains 14 residues. After removal of 7 bases from V and 5 bases from J, the junction contained 11 bases not matched to a gene. The CDR3: CSARGGTGVDEQYF. The CDR3 nucleotides are TGCAGCGCCCGGGGTGGGACAGGGGTGGACGAGCAGTACTTC.

This clonotype was observed at least ten times. This sequence joins TRBV27 and TRBJ2-7, with D hard to call. CDR3 size: 15 residues. Germline V gene lookup returns CDR1 MNHEY and CDR2 SMNVEV (reference sequence). The germline V and J ends were trimmed by 5 bases and 0 bases, with 14 bases remaining between them. CDR3 in amino acids: CASSETYLSSYEQYF. CDR3 nucleotide sequence: TGTGCCAGCAGTGAGACTTACTTGAGCTCCTACGAGCAGTACTTC.

This clonotype was recorded many times. V and J are TRBV11-2 and TRBJ2-5, with D unclear. The germline V gene encodes CDR1 SGHAT and CDR2 FQNNGV. Trimming left V 6 bases short and J 2 bases short, with 7 bases between. This CDR3 has 12 amino acids. CDR3 nucleotides: TGTGCCAGCAGGGGAAATCAAGAGACCCAGTACTTC. It encodes CASRGNQETQYF.

The table lists this clonotype with a few counts. The rearrangement uses TRBV24-1 and TRBJ2-2; D assignment may be TRBD1 or TRBD2 (6 bases each). V was clipped by 2 bases and J by 7 bases, with 19 bases between them. This CDR3 has 17 amino acids. Germline V gene sequence: CDR1 KGHDR, CDR2 SFDVKD. In nucleotides, the CDR3 is TGTGCCACCAGTGATTCCTCCCTCTGGGGGCGGGACGGGGAGCTGTTTTTT. Its translation is CATSDSSLWGRDGELFF.

This clonotype appeared many times. This rearrangement joins TRBV7-9 to TRBJ2-2, with D uncertain. Per germline, CDR1 SEHNR and CDR2 FQNEAQ (reference sequence). The CDR3 length is 13 residues. V lost 6 bases and J lost 1, with 6 bases in between. In DNA, the CDR3 is TGTGCCAGCAGACCGGAGAACACCGGGGAGCTGTTTTTT. Translated, it gives CASRPENTGELFF.

This clonotype was recorded many times. In DNA, the CDR3 is TGCGCCAGCAGCCAAGTATTAGCCGGGACCCAGCATTTT. It yields the protein CASSQVLAGTQHF. The V gene is TRBV4-3, the J gene TRBJ1-5; D uncertain. Trimming removed 1 base from V and 11 bases from J, with 12 bases in between. Germline CDR1 reads LGHNA; CDR2 reads YSLEER. There are 13 residues in the CDR3.

This clonotype was detected ten times or more. The V and J genes are TRBV19 and TRBJ2-4; D is possibly TRBD1 or TRBD2 (5 bases each). Germline V gene lookup returns CDR1 LNHDA and CDR2 SQIVND (reference sequence). V lost 3 bases to trimming and J lost 6 bases, with 15 bases between them. The CDR3 covers 15 residues. As DNA, the CDR3 is TGTGCCAGTAGTATGGGGGATGGAACTCCAAACATTCAGTACTTC. Translating gives CASSMGDGTPNIQYF.

This clonotype was observed many times. The rearrangement uses TRBV28 and TRBJ2-4, with a tentative D call TRBD2 (6 bases). Germline values: CDR1 MDHEN, CDR2 SYDVKM. V was cut by 2 bases and J by 8 bases, with 13 bases left in between. The CDR3 covers 14 residues. CDR3 amino acids: CASSLVGTGDIQYF. DNA for the CDR3: TGTGCCAGCAGTTTAGTGGGCACGGGGGACATTCAGTACTTC.

This sequence joins TRBV6-1 and TRBJ2-5; D may be TRBD1 (5 bases). Trimming took off 5 bases at V and 1 base at J, with 17 bases between the two ends. The CDR3 totals 16 residues. Per the germline V gene, CDR1 is MNHNS and CDR2 is SASEGT. The DNA of the CDR3 is TGTGCCAGCAGTAGGGGCAGGGAAGTTGGCCAAGAGACCCAGTACTTC. It codes for CASSRGREVGQETQYF.

This chain uses TRBV12-3 or TRBV12-4 with TRBJ2-7; possible D gene TRBD2, 6 bases. V shed 4 bases and J shed 2 bases, with 15 bases lying between them. This CDR3 is built from 15 residues. In DNA form, the CDR3 reads TGTGCCAGCAGTTCCCCCCGGGAGACGCCCTACGAGCAGTACTTC. Translated: CASSSPRETPYEQYF.